Listed below are T cell receptor beta chains from one sample, sequenced in a study of blood T cell repertoires in COVID-19. Data came from immunoSEQ multiplex PCR; TCRdb stores just in-frame clones and leaves some out. The repertoire holds about 280,000 clones, with 89% as singletons. Sequencing used peripheral blood. The receptors were sampled from a woman aged 40 to 50 who had recovered from COVID-19. Both conserved end residues are part of each CDR3. The D gene is left open where the match is weak.

j_gene: TRBJ2-6; v_gene: TRBV30; d_gene: NA; CDR3aa: CAWSRDTFAGANVLTF; CDR3nt: TGTGCCTGGAGCCGGGACACCTTCGCTGGGGCCAACGTCCTGACTTTC
j_gene: TRBJ1-1; v_gene: TRBV30; d_gene: NA; CDR3aa: CAWSVGGALSTEAFF; CDR3nt: TGTGCCTGGAGTGTGGGGGGGGCTTTGAGCACTGAAGCTTTCTTT
j_gene: TRBJ1-1; v_gene: TRBV7-9; d_gene: NA; CDR3aa: CASSGWGDEAFF; CDR3nt: TGTGCCAGCAGCGGCTGGGGGGATGAAGCTTTCTTT
j_gene: TRBJ2-7; v_gene: TRBV3-1/TRBV3-2; d_gene: TRBD2; CDR3aa: CASSQWTSGSPKHEQYF; CDR3nt: TGTGCCAGCAGCCAATGGACTAGCGGGAGTCCCAAGCACGAGCAGTACTTC
j_gene: TRBJ2-1; v_gene: TRBV6-1; d_gene: NA; CDR3aa: CASSDFMAGRNEQFF; CDR3nt: TGTGCCAGCAGTGATTTCATGGCAGGGAGGAATGAGCAGTTCTTC
j_gene: TRBJ2-1; v_gene: TRBV30; d_gene: TRBD2; CDR3aa: CACRGGGYEQFF; CDR3nt: TGTGCCTGCCGGGGGGGCGGGTATGAGCAGTTCTTC
j_gene: TRBJ2-7; v_gene: TRBV4-1; d_gene: NA; CDR3aa: CARASYEQYF; CDR3nt: TGCGCCAGGGCCTCCTACGAGCAGTACTTC
j_gene: TRBJ2-7; v_gene: TRBV2; d_gene: TRBD1; CDR3aa: CASRDGTGGAGQYF; CDR3nt: TGTGCCAGCAGGGACGGGACAGGGGGCGCAGGGCAGTACTTC
j_gene: TRBJ1-1; v_gene: TRBV27; d_gene: NA; CDR3aa: CASSTWANTEAFF; CDR3nt: TGTGCCAGCAGTACTTGGGCGAACACTGAAGCTTTCTTT
j_gene: TRBJ1-2; v_gene: TRBV19; d_gene: NA; CDR3aa: CASSMILGTHYGYTF; CDR3nt: TGTGCCAGTAGTATGATCCTCGGGACTCACTATGGCTACACCTTC